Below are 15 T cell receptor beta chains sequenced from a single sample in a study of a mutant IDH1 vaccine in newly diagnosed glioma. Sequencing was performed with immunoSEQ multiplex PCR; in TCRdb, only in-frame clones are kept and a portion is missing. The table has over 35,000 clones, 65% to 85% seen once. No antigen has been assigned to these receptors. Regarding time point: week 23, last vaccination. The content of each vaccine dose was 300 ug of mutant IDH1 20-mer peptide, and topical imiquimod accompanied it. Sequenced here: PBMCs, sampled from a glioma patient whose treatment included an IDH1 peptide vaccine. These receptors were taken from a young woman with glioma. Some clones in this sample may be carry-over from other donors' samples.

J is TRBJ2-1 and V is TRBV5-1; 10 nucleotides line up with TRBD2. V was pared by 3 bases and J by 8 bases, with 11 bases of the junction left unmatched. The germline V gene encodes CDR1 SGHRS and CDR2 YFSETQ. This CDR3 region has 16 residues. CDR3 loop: CASSSAGTSVTHEQFF. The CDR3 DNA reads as TGCGCCAGCAGCTCAGCCGGGACTAGCGTAACCCATGAGCAGTTCTTC.

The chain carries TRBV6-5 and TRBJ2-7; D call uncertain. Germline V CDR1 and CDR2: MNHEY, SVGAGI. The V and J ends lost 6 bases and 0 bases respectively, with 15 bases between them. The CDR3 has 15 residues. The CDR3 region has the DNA TGTGCCAGCAGCCCCGTCGACACCTACTCCTACGAGCAGTACTTC. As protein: CASSPVDTYSYEQYF.

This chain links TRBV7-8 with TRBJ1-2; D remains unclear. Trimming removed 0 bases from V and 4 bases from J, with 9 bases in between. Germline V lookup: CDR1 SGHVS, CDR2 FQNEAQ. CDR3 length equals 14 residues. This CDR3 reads CASSLAREGYGYTF. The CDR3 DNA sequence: TGTGCCAGCAGCTTAGCCCGGGAGGGCTATGGCTACACCTTC.

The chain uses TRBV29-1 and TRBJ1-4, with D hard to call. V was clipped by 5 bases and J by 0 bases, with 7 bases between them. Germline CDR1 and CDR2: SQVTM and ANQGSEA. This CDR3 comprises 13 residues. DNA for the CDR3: TGCAGCGTTCAGCGGACAACTAATGAAAAACTGTTTTTT. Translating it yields CSVQRTTNEKLFF.

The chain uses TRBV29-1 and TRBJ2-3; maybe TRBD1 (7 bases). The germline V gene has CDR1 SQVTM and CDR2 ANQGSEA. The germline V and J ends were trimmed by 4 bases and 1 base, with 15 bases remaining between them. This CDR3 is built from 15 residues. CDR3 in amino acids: CSVAGGMRGTDTQYF. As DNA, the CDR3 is TGCAGCGTTGCAGGGGGGATGAGGGGCACAGATACGCAGTATTTT.

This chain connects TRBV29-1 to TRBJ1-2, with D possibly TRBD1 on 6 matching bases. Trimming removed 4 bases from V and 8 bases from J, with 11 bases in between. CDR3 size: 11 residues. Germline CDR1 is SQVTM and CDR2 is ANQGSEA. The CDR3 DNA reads TGCAGCGTTGGCAGGGGCGCGGGCTACACCTTC. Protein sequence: CSVGRGAGYTF.

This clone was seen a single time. The CDR3 loop reads CASSRSGGVNTGELFF. In DNA, the CDR3 is TGTGCCAGCAGCAGGTCAGGGGGTGTCAACACCGGGGAGCTGTTTTTT. This chain uses TRBV14 with TRBJ2-2; 7 bases line up with TRBD1. The CDR3 has 16 residues. V lost 5 bases, J lost 2 bases, and 8 bases stayed unmatched. In germline, CDR1 is SGHDN, CDR2 FVKESK.

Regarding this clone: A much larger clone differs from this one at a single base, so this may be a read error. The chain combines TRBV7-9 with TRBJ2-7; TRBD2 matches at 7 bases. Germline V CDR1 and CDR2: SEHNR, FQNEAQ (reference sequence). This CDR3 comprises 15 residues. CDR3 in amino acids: CANSSDPTSSHEQYF. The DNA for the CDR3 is TGTGCCAACAGCTCCGATCCGACTAGCAGCCACGAGCAGTACTTC.

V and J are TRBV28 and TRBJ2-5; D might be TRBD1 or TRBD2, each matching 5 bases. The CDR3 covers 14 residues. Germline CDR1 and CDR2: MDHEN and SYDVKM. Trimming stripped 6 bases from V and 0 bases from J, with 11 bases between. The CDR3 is CASRRRGYQETQYF. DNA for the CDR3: TGTGCCAGCAGGCGACGGGGCTACCAAGAGACCCAGTACTTC.

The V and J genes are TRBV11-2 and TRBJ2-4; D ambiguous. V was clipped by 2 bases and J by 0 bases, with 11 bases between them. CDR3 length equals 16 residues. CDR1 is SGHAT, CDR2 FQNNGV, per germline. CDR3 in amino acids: CASSLRSALAKNIQYF. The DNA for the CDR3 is TGTGCCAGCAGCTTACGAAGCGCGTTAGCCAAAAACATTCAGTACTTC.

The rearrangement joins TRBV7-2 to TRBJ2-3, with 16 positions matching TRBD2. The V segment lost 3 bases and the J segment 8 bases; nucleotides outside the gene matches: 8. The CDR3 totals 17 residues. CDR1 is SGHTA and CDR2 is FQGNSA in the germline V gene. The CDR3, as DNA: TGTGCCAGCAGCTTGGGGACTAGCGGGGGGGCCTTGGGTACGCAGTATTTT. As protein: CASSLGTSGGALGTQYF.

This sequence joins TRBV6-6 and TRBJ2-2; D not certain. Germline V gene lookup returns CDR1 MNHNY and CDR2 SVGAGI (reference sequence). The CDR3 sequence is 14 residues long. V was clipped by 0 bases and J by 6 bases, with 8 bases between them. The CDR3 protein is CASSYSPGSGELFF. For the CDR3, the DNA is TGTGCCAGCAGTTACTCACCGGGCTCCGGGGAGCTGTTTTTT.

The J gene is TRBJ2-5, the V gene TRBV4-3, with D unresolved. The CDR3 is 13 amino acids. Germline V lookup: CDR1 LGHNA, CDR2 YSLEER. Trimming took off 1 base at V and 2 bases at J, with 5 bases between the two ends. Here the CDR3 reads CASSQGGQETQYF. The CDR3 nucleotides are TGCGCCAGCAGCCAAGGAGGTCAAGAGACCCAGTACTTC.

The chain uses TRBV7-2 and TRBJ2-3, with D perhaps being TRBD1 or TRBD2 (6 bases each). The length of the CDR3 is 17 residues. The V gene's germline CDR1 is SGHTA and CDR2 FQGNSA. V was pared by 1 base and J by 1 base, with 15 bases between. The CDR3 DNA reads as TGTGCCAGCAGCTTAGTAGGGGTGAGGGGGGGCACAGATACGCAGTATTTT. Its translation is CASSLVGVRGGTDTQYF.

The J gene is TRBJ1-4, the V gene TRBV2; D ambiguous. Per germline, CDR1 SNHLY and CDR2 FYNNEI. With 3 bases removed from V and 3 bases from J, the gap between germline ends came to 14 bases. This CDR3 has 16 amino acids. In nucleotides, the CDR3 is TGTGCCAGCAGTGAGGCGGGGAAACGGTCTAATGAAAAACTGTTTTTT. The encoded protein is CASSEAGKRSNEKLFF.